This T cell receptor beta chain was obtained from a study of blood T cell repertoires in COVID-19. Study details: Sources were T cells, B-cell-depleted T cells, or PBMCs; the material itself was cDNA or gDNA.

Trimming shortened V by 5 bases and J by 2 bases, and 8 bases separated the two germline ends. The CDR3 is made up of 13 amino acids. Germline lookup yields CDR1 MDHEN and CDR2 SYDVKM. The repertoire was sequenced with immunoSEQ multiplex PCR; TCRdb's copy has only in-frame clones and lacks some. The table records under 50,000 clones, more than 70% of them present only once. The gene calls are TRBV28 and TRBJ2-3; D is undetermined. Sequencing used peripheral blood. The receptor comes from a man aged 70 or older with active COVID-19. The CDR3 sequence: CASSNFNTDTQYF. CDR3 sequence (DNA): TGTGCCAGCAGTAACTTTAACACAGATACGCAGTATTTT.